The sequence of this T cell receptor (beta chain) was determined in a study of CD8 T cells in Susac syndrome (dated by TCRdb to about 2019). With respect to the entire study: The study used repertoire sequencing to test whether antigen drove CD8+ T cell activation and differentiation in Susac syndrome. The study compared CD8+ T cell repertoire clonality among over ten healthy donors, 14 Susac syndrome patients and roughly 16 multiple sclerosis patients. What the work shows at the level of the full study, not this receptor alone: The study acknowledged that relatively few individuals were included in the TCR sequencing and HLA analysis.

Looking up the germline V gene yields CDR1 MNHNS and CDR2 SASEGT. Relative to germline, V is 1 base shorter and J is 2 bases shorter, with 15 bases between their ends. Spanning cysteine to phenylalanine, the CDR3 consists of 16 amino acids. Here the CDR3 DNA is all that survives: 48 bases in frame from base 1. A word on this clonotype: Its antigen is unknown. Base qualities were left out, and no much larger clone turns up one base away.

Peripheral blood CD8+ and CD4+ T cells from healthy donors, Susac syndrome patients and multiple sclerosis patients were profiled using high-throughput TCR beta sequencing. The multiple sclerosis controls were treatment-naive patients who had stable or active relapsing-remitting disease and met the revised McDonald criteria. Bulk CD8+ and CD4+ T cells were purified by magnetic negative isolation, whereas CD8+ TEMRA cells were enriched by FACS. Blood was collected in EDTA tubes and processed within 24 hours, with PBMCs isolated through density gradient centrifugation. PBMCs intended for TCR sequencing were cryopreserved in liquid nitrogen and thawed later in a water bath at 37 degrees C. The sorted or isolated CD4+, CD8+ and CD8+ TEMRA cells reached a purity of at least 90%. RNA was extracted using the RNeasy kit, and roughly 0.45 to 1 ug of the RNA was reverse transcribed with random hexamers. The immunoSEQ multiplex PCR assay, covering 54 Vbeta and 13 Jbeta segments, was used to amplify TCR beta CDR3 regions. PCR amplification bias was corrected by using a synthetic template baseline for primer optimization and computational correction. The study's processing was this. Reads were assigned to V, D and J genes according to IMGT and analyzed in immunoSEQ Analyzer, with only productive sequences retained. Clonality was calculated as one minus the Shannon entropy normalized by log2 of the number of productive unique sequences. For each patient and control, public and private clones were evaluated among the 100 most prevalent clones. Susac-specific clones were defined as absent from healthy and MS cohorts, over a thousand published viral clones and other ImmuneACCESS disease sequences. In TCRdb, the public reads were trimmed at Q25 with fastp and aligned with MiXCR, with productive beta chains retained. Every CDR3 protein is listed once, alongside the most common genes and DNA of its rows. Clone size and V and J calls follow TCRdb, not the original study. The sample records roughly 400,000 distinct CDR3 sequences, approximately 89% of which are singletons. The leading ten clones occupy 0.09% to 0.15% of the sample.

The sequence came from a human donor with multiple sclerosis. Sequencing was performed on CD8+ T cells from PBMCs. Recombination connected TRBV6-1 to TRBJ2-7; matching of 6 bases hints at TRBD1 as the D gene. The nucleotide sequence reads as follows: TGTGCCAGCAGTGAAGGGGGGCAGGGAACCACCTACGAGCAGTACTTC. Translated, it reads CASSEGGQGTTYEQYF.